Listed here are 28 T cell receptor beta chains from one sample, sequenced in a study of memory CD4+ T cells and cytomegalovirus serostatus. Single viable CD3+CD4+CD8-CD45RO+ cells were sorted as the memory CD4+ T cells. The method was immunoSEQ multiplex PCR; TCRdb's version includes in-frame clones alone and lacks a portion of them. The table shows 60,000 or so clones, with 82% occurring only once. The sample comprised memory CD4+ T cells from blood. The origin of the receptors is an adult in good health and CMV-seronegative. Some clones in this sample may be carry-over from other donors' samples.

The chain couples TRBV6-6 to TRBJ2-5, with D uncertain. The CDR3 is made up of 14 amino acids. Germline CDR1 reads MNHNY; CDR2 reads SVGAGI (reference sequence). The germline V and J ends were trimmed by 0 bases and 0 bases, with 5 bases remaining between them. CDR3 nucleotide sequence: TGTGCCAGCAGTTACTCGGCTTACCAAGAGACCCAGTACTTC. This codes for CASSYSAYQETQYF.

The CDR3 nucleotides read TGTGCCAGCCAGCAGGGGCTTCTTGAAGCTTTCTTT. Its protein product is CASQQGLLEAFF. This chain joins TRBV7-9 and TRBJ1-1; D might be TRBD1 (6 bases). Trimming stripped 8 bases from V and 7 bases from J, with 14 bases between. In germline, CDR1 is SEHNR, CDR2 FQNEAQ (reference sequence). This CDR3 has 12 amino acids.

This clone was detected once. The chain combines TRBV7-2 with TRBJ2-1; 9 nucleotides match TRBD2. This CDR3 has 15 amino acids. Germline assignment: CDR1 SGHTA and CDR2 FQGNSA. The trim removed 6 bases at V and 0 bases at J, leaving 3 bases unmatched. CDR3 nucleotides: TGTGCCAGCAGGGCGGGAGGGGGCTCCTACAATGAGCAGTTCTTC. Its translation: CASRAGGGSYNEQFF.

V is TRBV30 and J is TRBJ1-5; D is perhaps TRBD1 (6 bases). The V end lost 8 bases, the J end lost 0 bases, and 11 bases lay between the germline ends. CDR3 length equals 13 residues. The germline V gene has CDR1 GTSNPN and CDR2 SVGIG (reference sequence). This CDR3 is CAGGHDSNQPQHF. CDR3 sequence (DNA): TGTGCCGGGGGACACGATAGCAATCAGCCCCAGCATTTT.

V is TRBV7-2 and J is TRBJ1-3; D is unresolved. The CDR3 spans 15 residues. Germline CDR1 reads SGHTA; CDR2 reads FQGNSA. Between the trimmed V and J ends, which lost 5 bases and 0 bases, there was a span of 11 bases. CDR3 in amino acids: CASSAMWGSGNTIYF. CDR3 DNA sequence: TGTGCCAGCAGCGCCATGTGGGGCTCTGGAAACACCATATATTTT.

This chain connects TRBV28 to TRBJ1-1; a possible D gene is TRBD1 (6 bases). Trimming removed 3 bases at V and 10 bases at J, with 12 bases between. From germline, CDR1 is MDHEN and CDR2 SYDVKM. CDR3 length equals 12 residues. The CDR3 bases are TGTGCCAGCAGTTTCTCGACAGGTCGAGCTTTCTTT. It encodes CASSFSTGRAFF.

The chain is built from TRBV5-1 and TRBJ2-2; TRBD2 matches at 7 bases. The germline V gene has CDR1 SGHRS and CDR2 YFSETQ. This CDR3 is 16 amino acids long. J gave up 4 bases and V 1 base, and 7 bases lay outside the gene matches. CDR3: CASSLWGGTSTGELFF. The DNA of the CDR3 is TGCGCCAGCAGCTTGTGGGGGGGGACCTCCACCGGGGAGCTGTTTTTT.

The chain joins TRBV28 to TRBJ1-6; tentatively, D is TRBD1 (6 bases). From germline, CDR1 is MDHEN and CDR2 SYDVKM. The CDR3 sequence is 13 residues long. The germline V and J ends were trimmed by 6 bases and 9 bases, with 12 bases remaining between them. The CDR3 DNA is TGTGCCAGCAGACTCCGGACAGCTTCACCCCTCCACTTT. It codes for CASRLRTASPLHF. Variable domain in full (rest from reference TRBV28 and TRBJ1-6): DVKVTQSSRYLVKRTGEKVFLECVQDMDHENMFWYRQDPGLGLRLIYFSYDVKMKEKGDIPEGYSVSREKKERFSLILESASTNQTSMYLCASRLRTASPLHFGNGTRLTVT.

V gene TRBV5-4 combines with J gene TRBJ2-7; D unresolved. The V and J ends lost 4 bases and 9 bases respectively, with 14 bases between them. This CDR3 spans 12 amino acids. In germline, CDR1 is SGHNT, CDR2 YYREEE (reference sequence). The CDR3 sequence is CASSPDGVGQYF. DNA for the CDR3: TGTGCCAGCAGCCCGGATGGGGTCGGGCAGTACTTC.

The CDR3 here is CAIRDDLGQGNTDTQYF. The CDR3 nucleotides read TGTGCCATCAGGGATGACCTGGGACAGGGTAACACAGATACGCAGTATTTT. The chain links TRBV10-3 to TRBJ2-3; the match to TRBD1 covers 9 bases. The CDR3 runs to 17 residues. CDR1 and CDR2 from the germline V gene are ENHRY and SYGVKD. V gave up 6 bases and J gave up 2 bases; unmatched junction bases: 12.

The rearrangement links TRBV4-1 to TRBJ1-2; D call uncertain. Germline assignment: CDR1 MGHRA and CDR2 YSYEKL. CDR3 length: 15 amino acids. V lost 0 bases and J 4 bases, leaving 12 bases between the germline ends. CDR3 in amino acids: CASSQEVAAFYGYTF. CDR3 nucleotide sequence: TGCGCCAGCAGCCAAGAAGTTGCAGCTTTCTATGGCTACACCTTC.

The chain links TRBV5-4 to TRBJ2-1; 10 bases align to TRBD2. In germline, CDR1 is SGHNT, CDR2 YYREEE (reference sequence). V lost 5 bases, J lost 9 bases, and 20 bases stayed unmatched. The CDR3 has 18 amino acids. The CDR3 DNA reads TGTGCCAGCAGATTAGGGGAGGGCGGCCTAGCGGGAGTTGGTGAGCAGTTCTTC. It translates to CASRLGEGGLAGVGEQFF.

In this sample, this clone turned up once. The genes are TRBV5-5 and TRBJ2-7; D uncertain. CDR3 size: 13 residues. Trimming removed 4 bases from V and 2 bases from J, with 10 bases in between. Germline V gene lookup returns CDR1 SGHKS and CDR2 YYEKEE (reference sequence). The CDR3 DNA reads TGTGCCAGCAGCGGTAGGACGGCCTACGAGCAGTACTTC. Amino acids: CASSGRTAYEQYF.

Comment on this clone: Other DNA sequences in the sample encode the same CDR3. This sequence joins TRBV5-1 and TRBJ2-2; D is unclear. Germline assignment: CDR1 SGHRS and CDR2 YFSETQ. This CDR3 has 13 residues. V shed 0 bases and J shed 5 bases, with 5 bases lying between them. The CDR3 protein is CASSLGGTGELFF. The CDR3 nucleotides read TGCGCCAGCAGCTTGGGGGGAACCGGGGAGCTGTTTTTT.

This chain uses TRBV29-1 with TRBJ2-2; TRBD2 is a possible D gene (6 bases). V dropped 3 bases and J dropped 0 bases, with 11 bases sitting between them. Per the germline V gene, CDR1 is SQVTM and CDR2 is ANQGSEA. This CDR3 comprises 15 residues. CDR3 DNA: TGCAGCGTTGATGGGGGGACTGCGAACACCGGGGAGCTGTTTTTT. It codes for CSVDGGTANTGELFF.

The chain uses TRBV4-1 and TRBJ2-1, with D tentatively TRBD2 (6 bases). Germline values: CDR1 MGHRA, CDR2 YSYEKL. With 0 bases removed from V and 0 bases from J, the gap between germline ends came to 9 bases. The CDR3 spans 16 residues. The CDR3 protein is CASSQDLGSSYNEQFF. As DNA, the CDR3 is TGCGCCAGCAGCCAAGACCTCGGGAGCTCCTACAATGAGCAGTTCTTC.

The J gene is TRBJ2-2, the V gene TRBV4-2; D may be TRBD1 or TRBD2 (5 bases each). The CDR3 sequence is 16 residues long. In germline, CDR1 is LGHNA, CDR2 YNFKEQ. Trimming left V 0 bases short and J 0 bases short, with 8 bases between. CDR3 bases: TGTGCCAGCAGCCAAGATCTGGGGGCGAACACCGGGGAGCTGTTTTTT. This sequence encodes CASSQDLGANTGELFF.

The chain carries TRBV6-1 and TRBJ1-1; D remains ambiguous. Germline CDR1 is MNHNS and CDR2 is SASEGT. V dropped 2 bases and J dropped 6 bases, with 16 bases sitting between them. This CDR3 has 15 amino acids. CDR3 coding DNA: TGTGCCAGCAGTGAACTTGGCCCCCGGGGAGCTGAAGCTTTCTTT. This translates into CASSELGPRGAEAFF.

The chain has TRBV29-1 and TRBJ2-2; D call uncertain. In germline, CDR1 is SQVTM, CDR2 ANQGSEA. The CDR3 is made up of 12 amino acids. V was shortened by 7 bases and J by 1 base, with 7 bases between the two germline ends. CDR3 sequence (DNA): TGCAGCGCCCGGAAGAACACCGGGGAGCTGTTTTTT. Protein: CSARKNTGELFF.

The chain joins TRBV30 to TRBJ1-2; D unclear. V was cut by 1 base and J by 0 bases, with 12 bases left in between. Germline V CDR1 and CDR2: GTSNPN, SVGIG (reference sequence). The CDR3 runs 15 residues. For the CDR3, the DNA is TGTGCCTGGAGTGGGGTGGGCGGCGCTAACTATGGCTACACCTTC. Encoded protein: CAWSGVGGANYGYTF. Complete variable domain (other parts from reference TRBV30 and TRBJ1-2): SQTIHQWPATLVQPVGSPLSLECTVEGTSNPNLYWYRQAAGRGLQLLFYSVGIGQISSEVPQNLSASRPQDRQFILSSKKLLLSDSGFYLCAWSGVGGANYGYTFGSGTRLTVV.

CDR3 DNA: TGTGCCAGTAGTCCCACGGTGACAGGGAGCTATGGCTACACCTTC. Protein product: CASSPTVTGSYGYTF. The rearrangement uses TRBV19 and TRBJ1-2; 7 positions agree with TRBD1. J gave up 4 bases and V 5 bases, and 10 bases lay outside the gene matches. This CDR3 is 15 amino acids long. Per germline, CDR1 LNHDA and CDR2 SQIVND (reference sequence).

This clone was observed a few times. The genes are TRBV21-1 and TRBJ2-5; the table gives TRBD2 as D, unverified against the DNA. TRBV21-1 is tagged as a pseudogene. The CDR3 length is 20 residues. Here the CDR3 reads CASSKCPQCQREGPRETQYF. The CDR3 nucleotides are TGTGCCAGCAGCAAATGTCCCCAATGTCAGCGGGAGGGCCCTCGGGAGACCCAGTACTTC.

In regard to this clone: This may be a read error: a much more frequent sequence differs by one nucleotide. Other DNA sequences in the same sample also yield this CDR3. The V and J genes are TRBV6-5 and TRBJ1-2; TRBD1 matches 10 bases. This CDR3 has 14 amino acids. V shed 2 bases and J 4 bases; nucleotides not matched to a gene: 1. Germline CDR1 MNHEY, CDR2 SVGAGI. The CDR3 bases are TGTGCCAGCAGTTACCGGGACAGGGGCTATGGCTACACCTTC. It translates to CASSYRDRGYGYTF.

This clone has just a few counts. This rearrangement joins TRBV9 to TRBJ2-1; TRBD2 matches at 7 bases. Germline V gene lookup returns CDR1 SGDLS and CDR2 YYNGEE. Trimming at V came to 0 bases and at J to 7 bases, leaving 16 bases not matched to a gene. This CDR3 region has 18 residues. This CDR3 is CASSVVPSSSGGANEQFF. The CDR3, as DNA: TGTGCCAGCAGCGTAGTACCCTCCTCTAGCGGAGGGGCGAATGAGCAGTTCTTC.

The rearrangement uses TRBV7-2 and TRBJ2-7; a weak D match, TRBD2 (7 bases). The V and J ends lost 5 bases and 0 bases respectively, with 14 bases between them. Germline CDR1 and CDR2: SGHTA and FQGNSA. CDR3 length equals 15 residues. CDR3 sequence: CASSVGGGVSYEQYF. In nucleotides, the CDR3 is TGTGCCAGCAGCGTAGGAGGGGGGGTCTCCTACGAGCAGTACTTC.

V gene TRBV13 combines with J gene TRBJ2-4, with 7 bases that match TRBD1. V shed 5 bases, J shed 15 bases, and the junction held 10 bases outside the gene matches. The CDR3 is 12 amino acids. Germline values: CDR1 PRHDT, CDR2 FYEKMQ (reference sequence). DNA of the CDR3: TGTGCCAGCAGCGTCTACAGGGGCCCGGGGTACTTC. Amino acids: CASSVYRGPGYF.

The V gene is TRBV2, the J gene TRBJ2-5, with 8 bases aligning to TRBD2. CDR1 is SNHLY, CDR2 FYNNEI, per germline. Unmatched junction bases numbered 4, after V lost 3 bases and J lost 1 base. The CDR3 has 15 residues. The CDR3 here is CASSDIGRAQETQYF. CDR3 DNA sequence: TGTGCCAGCAGTGATATCGGGAGGGCCCAAGAGACCCAGTACTTC.

CDR3 nucleotides: TGTGCCAGTAGTATCGAGGACGGCGATGGCTACACCTTC. It is translated as CASSIEDGDGYTF. The chain employs TRBV19 and TRBJ1-2; D uncertain. CDR1 LNHDA and CDR2 SQIVND come from the germline V gene (reference sequence). Trimming removed 3 bases from V and 6 bases from J, with 11 bases in between. The CDR3 sequence is 13 residues long.